Below, one T cell receptor beta chain is given with its context. Its antigen is currently unknown. This specimen belongs to a study of CD8 T cells in ankylosing spondylitis. This CDR3 is built from 11 residues. Trimming stripped 7 bases from V and 0 bases from J, with 6 bases between. The germline V gene has CDR1 SQVTM and CDR2 ANQGSEA. Generation of TCR beta libraries employed quantitative 5'-RACE incorporating molecular barcodes. TCRdb processed the 5' RACE reads anew with MiXCR; each CDR3 protein has one entry. The sample consists of more than 200,000 distinct CDR3 sequences, roughly a quarter of them appearing once. Broader study findings: There were earlier reports of some motif variants in reactive arthritis synovial fluid and blood. It was reported that disease-linked clones were significantly enriched in matched ankylosing spondylitis synovial fluid. Typical of ankylosing spondylitis blood, it appeared, was a TCR beta motif of under 10 highly homologous variants.

This rearrangement joins TRBV29-1 to TRBJ2-5, with D uncertain. This clonotype was sampled from a male donor with ankylosing spondylitis or in good health (not recorded which). Sequencing was done on a sample of blood, either unsorted or a sorted T cell fraction (not recorded which). The CDR3 DNA follows: TGCAGCGCCTCCTACCAAGAGACCCAGTACTTC. As protein: CSASYQETQYF.